This TCR beta chain is from a study of post-analysis software for immune sequencing data. Study overall: Disease courses included relapsing-remitting, secondary progressive and progressive-relapsing multiple sclerosis. Study conclusions and caveats: A significant reduction in normalized Chao1 diversity was observed in multiple sclerosis patients versus controls. There were five or six TRBV segments more frequent in patients than controls, and TRBV5-6, TRBV5-1 and TRBV20-1 were among them.

This clonotype was seen only a few times. The target antigen is unknown. TCR beta cDNA libraries had unique molecular identifiers. Each sample of roughly 0.95 to 10 million input T cells yielded 500,000 or so cDNA molecules, so each molecule approximated one T cell. TCRdb reprocessed the PCR reads via MiXCR and lists one record per CDR3 protein. The sample lists 450,000 or so distinct CDR3 sequences; approximately 45% were seen once. V lost 0 bases to trimming and J lost 1 base, with 9 bases between them. Germline lookup yields CDR1 LGHNA and CDR2 YSLEER. There are 15 residues in the CDR3. This clonotype was sampled from a girl aged 5-17 years with multiple sclerosis. The sample consisted of blood. The chain is built from TRBV4-3 and TRBJ2-5; D call uncertain. The CDR3, as DNA: TGCGCCAGCAGCCAAGATGTCGTCAGCCAAGAGACCCAGTACTTC. As protein: CASSQDVVSQETQYF.